This TCR beta chain was identified in a study of PD-1 blockade in classical Hodgkin lymphoma. Repertoires were generated with immunoSEQ multiplex PCR, while TCRdb's copy carries only in-frame clones and drops some. The sample consists of more than 140,000 clones, around 84% of them appearing once. Patients all relapsed after autologous stem cell transplantation, and there was variation in brentuximab vedotin exposure. This specimen was peripheral blood mononuclear cells (PBMCs), taken before the second cycle of nivolumab. The clonotype was recovered from a human donor with classical Hodgkin lymphoma.

Here the CDR3 DNA reads TGTGCCAGCAGCTTGATGCTGGGGCCGGAAACTGAAGCTTTCTTT. Translated, it gives CASSLMLGPETEAFF. This rearrangement joins TRBV5-5 to TRBJ1-1, with a possible D match to TRBD1 (5 bases). The ends were cut back, 1 base at V and 5 bases at J, with 15 bases in the middle. The length of the CDR3 is 15 residues. CDR1 and CDR2 from the germline V gene are SGHKS and YYEKEE (reference sequence).